One and the same sample provided the 20 T cell receptor beta chains below, sequenced in a study of blood T cell repertoires in COVID-19. Profiling relied on immunoSEQ multiplex PCR, and the TCRdb table lists in-frame clones only, not all of them. The repertoire holds some 150,000 clones, with about 86% as singletons. The sample comprised peripheral blood. Every receptor here comes from a man between 65 and 80 years old with acute or convalescent COVID-19.

This sequence joins TRBV6-5 and TRBJ1-2, with 9 bases aligning to TRBD1. Unmatched junction bases numbered 8, after V lost 5 bases and J lost 4 bases. CDR1 is MNHEY, CDR2 SVGAGI, per germline. The CDR3 contains 15 residues. The CDR3 is CASSQWGTGIYGYTF. The CDR3 nucleotides read TGTGCCAGCAGTCAGTGGGGGACAGGGATCTATGGCTACACCTTC.

This chain joins TRBV27 and TRBJ1-5; tentative D call: TRBD1 (6 bases). The CDR3 consists of 15 residues. Trimming left V 5 bases short and J 4 bases short, with 15 bases between. Germline values: CDR1 MNHEY, CDR2 SMNVEV (reference sequence). Here the CDR3 DNA reads TGTGCCAGCAGTGACCATCAGGGACATAATCAGCCCCAGCATTTT. Encoded protein: CASSDHQGHNQPQHF.

CDR3 residues: CSAPLSGTEAFF. CDR3 bases: TGCAGCGCTCCCCTATCGGGTACTGAAGCTTTCTTT. This chain links TRBV29-1 with TRBJ1-1, with D hard to call. Between the trimmed V and J ends, which lost 7 bases and 5 bases, there was a span of 14 bases. Germline V gives CDR1 SQVTM, CDR2 ANQGSEA. The CDR3 is made up of 12 amino acids.

The rearrangement joins TRBV6-6 to TRBJ2-1; 9 bases line up with TRBD2. V trimming: 6 bases; J trimming: 10 bases; junction bases outside the gene matches: 16. The CDR3 has 16 residues. Germline V lookup: CDR1 MNHNY, CDR2 SVGAGI (reference sequence). The CDR3 nucleotides are TGTGCCAGCAGCGACCCTGGTGGAGGCGGGAGGGACGAGCAGTTCTTC. Amino acids: CASSDPGGGGRDEQFF.

Notes on this clone: Other DNA sequences in the sample encode the same CDR3. J is TRBJ1-5 and V is TRBV5-1; 9 bases agree with TRBD1. The V gene's germline CDR1 is SGHRS and CDR2 YFSETQ. CDR3 length: 14 amino acids. V lost 3 bases to trimming and J lost 5 bases; unmatched junction nucleotides: 3. CDR3 nucleotide sequence: TGCGCCAGCAGCTCGGGACAGGGCGATCAGCCCCAGCATTTT. This codes for CASSSGQGDQPQHF.

In the case of this clone: The germline gene is not matched at one end of the junction; a read error may be the cause. The rearrangement uses TRBV4-3 and TRBJ1-4; possibly TRBD1 for D (5 bases). Germline loops: CDR1 LGHNA, CDR2 YSLEER. This CDR3 has 13 residues. CDR3 in amino acids: CASSQSRGERLFF. DNA for the CDR3: TGCGCCAGCAGCCAAAGCCGGGGGGAAAGACTGTTTTTT.

This clone was observed once. This chain links TRBV11-2 with TRBJ2-2, with TRBD1 as a possible D gene (5 bases). In germline, CDR1 is SGHAT, CDR2 FQNNGV. The CDR3 has 14 residues. Trimming removed 2 bases from V and 5 bases from J, with 9 bases in between. The CDR3 DNA sequence: TGTGCCAGCAGCTTAACCAGGGTTACCGGGGAGCTGTTTTTT. Its translation is CASSLTRVTGELFF.

The chain combines TRBV4-3 with TRBJ2-1; 7 bases agree with TRBD2. This CDR3 region has 14 residues. With 1 base clipped from V and 8 bases from J, the junction kept 5 bases outside the gene matches. Per germline, CDR1 LGHNA and CDR2 YSLEER. The CDR3 sequence is CASSQGLANDEQFF. CDR3 sequence (DNA): TGCGCCAGCAGCCAAGGACTAGCTAACGATGAGCAGTTCTTC.

The chain has TRBV18 and TRBJ2-3; 11 bases fit TRBD1. Germline CDR1 KGHSH, CDR2 LQKENI. The CDR3 covers 14 residues. The trim removed 4 bases at V and 6 bases at J, leaving 3 bases unmatched. CDR3 coding DNA: TGTGCCAGCTCACTCGGACAGGGGGCCGATACGCAGTATTTT. Translation: CASSLGQGADTQYF.

The CDR3 loop reads CASSLEASGSAYEQYF. The CDR3 nucleotides read TGTGCCAGCAGCTTAGAGGCGAGCGGGAGCGCCTACGAGCAGTACTTC. The rearrangement uses TRBV11-2 and TRBJ2-7; 8 nucleotides agree with TRBD2. The CDR3 runs to 16 residues. In germline, CDR1 is SGHAT, CDR2 FQNNGV. The trim removed 0 bases at V and 2 bases at J, leaving 6 bases unmatched.

This sequence joins TRBV28 and TRBJ1-4, with 10 bases aligning to TRBD1. The CDR3 sequence is 14 residues long. Looked up from germline, CDR1 is MDHEN and CDR2 is SYDVKM. J gave up 7 bases and V 5 bases, and 4 bases lay outside the gene matches. CDR3 protein: CASSGTGEGEKLFF. CDR3 sequence (DNA): TGTGCCAGCAGTGGGACAGGGGAGGGTGAAAAACTGTTTTTT.

The chain carries TRBV27 and TRBJ2-3; a weak D match, TRBD2 (5 bases). Trimming cost V 3 bases and J 1 base, with 11 bases left between them. The CDR3 is 15 residues long. Germline V lookup: CDR1 MNHEY, CDR2 SMNVEV (reference sequence). Here the CDR3 reads CASSFLRDGTDTQYF. The CDR3 DNA follows: TGTGCCAGCAGTTTTCTCCGGGATGGCACAGATACGCAGTATTTT.

The chain uses TRBV5-4 and TRBJ1-2; 8 bases are a match to TRBD1. V lost 0 bases to trimming and J lost 5 bases; unmatched junction nucleotides: 6. The CDR3 loop spans 15 amino acids. CDR1 is SGHNT, CDR2 YYREEE, per germline (reference sequence). This CDR3 is CASSLDGTGGYGYTF. For the CDR3, the DNA is TGTGCCAGCAGCTTGGACGGTACAGGGGGTTATGGCTACACCTTC.

This chain uses TRBV6-2 or TRBV6-3 with TRBJ2-4, with D uncertain. In germline, CDR1 is MNHEY, CDR2 SVGEGT. V shed 2 bases and J shed 5 bases, with 10 bases lying between them. The CDR3 covers 14 residues. This chain's CDR3 is CASSYNSPQNIQYF. CDR3 bases: TGTGCCAGCAGTTACAACTCCCCGCAAAACATTCAGTACTTC.

This chain connects TRBV28 to TRBJ1-4; 8 bases agree with TRBD1. The germline V gene encodes CDR1 MDHEN and CDR2 SYDVKM. V lost 6 bases and J lost 0; bases outside the gene matches: 9. The CDR3 has 17 residues. The CDR3 nucleotides read TGTGCCAGCAGCTCCAGGACAGGGCATGCAACTAATGAAAAACTGTTTTTT. As protein: CASSSRTGHATNEKLFF.

This rearrangement joins TRBV7-8 to TRBJ2-4; the match to TRBD2 covers 10 bases. CDR1 is SGHVS, CDR2 FQNEAQ, per germline. The CDR3 totals 17 residues. Trimming took 1 base from V and 7 from J; bases not matched to a gene: 10. CDR3 protein: CASSLEAGGSLRNIQYF. The CDR3 DNA reads as TGTGCCAGCAGCTTAGAAGCGGGAGGGTCCTTGAGGAACATTCAGTACTTC.

The V and J genes are TRBV7-2 and TRBJ2-3, with TRBD1 matching 10 bases. Germline values: CDR1 SGHTA, CDR2 FQGNSA. The CDR3 runs 16 residues. V was clipped by 5 bases and J by 1 base; unmatched bases: 6. The CDR3 protein is CASSGPGTGGTDTQYF. The CDR3 bases are TGTGCCAGCAGCGGTCCCGGGACAGGGGGCACAGATACGCAGTATTTT.

This clone has only a few counts. The CDR3 nucleotides read TGTGCCAGCAGCCTAACTAGCAGCCGCTCCTACGAGCAGTACTTC. Its translation is CASSLTSSRSYEQYF. J is TRBJ2-7 and V is TRBV27; D possibly corresponds to TRBD2 (6 bases). V was shortened by 6 bases and J by 0 bases, with 15 bases between the two germline ends. The CDR3 extends over 15 amino acids. Per the germline V gene, CDR1 is MNHEY and CDR2 is SMNVEV (reference sequence).

The J gene is TRBJ2-1, the V gene TRBV7-9, with D possibly matching TRBD2 (5 bases). CDR1 is SEHNR and CDR2 is FQNEAQ in the germline V gene (reference sequence). CDR3 size: 13 residues. Trimming removed 4 bases from V and 9 bases from J, with 13 bases in between. The CDR3 is CASSYKTTGEQFF. CDR3 nucleotide sequence: TGTGCCAGCAGCTATAAGACTACGGGTGAGCAGTTCTTC.

The chain couples TRBV7-2 to TRBJ2-2; TRBD1 matches at 8 bases. In germline, CDR1 is SGHTA, CDR2 FQGNSA. This CDR3 is built from 15 residues. J lost 3 bases, V lost 5 bases, and 5 bases had no gene match. The CDR3 loop reads CASSPQGADTGELFF. The CDR3 nucleotides are TGTGCCAGCAGCCCCCAGGGGGCGGACACCGGGGAGCTGTTTTTT.